One T cell receptor beta chain is described in this entry. Sequencing used immunoSEQ multiplex PCR; TCRdb keeps in-frame clones, though not all of them. Of about 250,000 clones in the sample, 83% were seen once. This entry comes from a study of blood T cell repertoires in COVID-19. CDR3 length: 12 amino acids. Germline V lookup: CDR1 MNHEY, CDR2 SVGAGI. Trimming stripped 6 bases from V and 8 bases from J, with 13 bases between. The clonotype was recovered from a woman in her 40s who had been exposed to COVID-19. Material for sequencing was PBMCs or T cells enriched from blood (not recorded which). This chain joins TRBV6-5 and TRBJ1-2; no reliable D call. CDR3 bases: TGTGCCAGCAGCCCACTCGAGGTGGGCTACACCTTC. Its translation: CASSPLEVGYTF.